These 17 T cell receptor beta chains came from one sample sequenced in a study of technical replicates of blood from a handful of donors. The table came from immunoSEQ multiplex PCR; TCRdb's copy has only in-frame clones and leaves some out. Of 64,000 or so clones listed, approximately 97% are singletons. Material for sequencing was T cells isolated from PBMCs. The source is a human donor in good health.

The gene calls are TRBV6-1 and TRBJ2-7; 7 positions match TRBD1. J gave up 4 bases and V 7 bases, and 4 bases lay outside the gene matches. Per the germline V gene, CDR1 is MNHNS and CDR2 is SASEGT. The CDR3 loop spans 12 amino acids. CDR3 loop: CASKEGAYEQYF. CDR3 nucleotides: TGTGCCAGCAAAGAGGGGGCGTACGAGCAGTACTTC.

Regarding this clone: At one boundary the junction diverges from the germline segment, which might be a read error. V is TRBV7-7 and J is TRBJ1-1, with D maybe TRBD1 (5 bases). Germline CDR1 and CDR2: SSHAT and FNYEAQ (reference sequence). The CDR3 is 16 residues long. The CDR3 DNA reads as TGTGCTAGCAGCTTAGCAAACGGGGGACGGGGCACTGAAGCTTTCTTT. It specifies CASSLANGGRGTEAFF. Using reference TRBV7-7 and TRBJ1-1 for the parts outside the CDR3, the full variable domain is GAGVSQSPRYKVTKRGQDVTLRCDPISSHATLYWYQQALGQGPEFLTYFNYEAQPDKSGLPSDRFSAERPEGSISTLTIQRTEQRDSAMYRCASSLANGGRGTEAFFGQGTRLTVV.

In DNA, the CDR3 is TGCGCAACTGGTGGAGCGGGAGGAAGGACAGATACGCAGTATTTT. It encodes CATGGAGGRTDTQYF. This sequence joins TRBV4-1 and TRBJ2-3; 9 positions agree with TRBD2. The CDR3 length is 15 residues. In germline, CDR1 is MGHRA, CDR2 YSYEKL.

V is TRBV6-5 and J is TRBJ1-3; D is unresolved. Looked up from germline, CDR1 is MNHEY and CDR2 is SVGAGI. V lost 7 bases, J lost 3 bases, and 10 bases lay in between. The CDR3 totals 13 residues. The CDR3 DNA sequence: TGTGCCAGCACTCAGGCAGGTGGAAACACCATATATTTT. This gives the protein CASTQAGGNTIYF.

The chain links TRBV4-1 to TRBJ2-1; D not certain. V shed 1 base and J shed 9 bases, with 16 bases lying between them. The CDR3 totals 15 residues. Germline lookup yields CDR1 MGHRA and CDR2 YSYEKL. DNA of the CDR3: TGCGCCAGCAGCCAAGGTCCCTCTCTAGGTAGTGAGCAGTTCTTC. Translating it yields CASSQGPSLGSEQFF.

The rearrangement joins TRBV7-9 to TRBJ2-7, with 8 bases matching TRBD2. This CDR3 has 15 residues. Germline CDR1 is SEHNR and CDR2 is FQNEAQ (reference sequence). Unmatched junction bases numbered 6, after V lost 3 bases and J lost 2 bases. CDR3 protein: CASSFSGGGAYEQYF. For the CDR3, the DNA is TGTGCCAGCAGCTTCTCCGGGGGGGGTGCCTACGAGCAGTACTTC.

The V call is TRBV6-1, the J call TRBJ1-2; D perhaps matches TRBD1 (5 bases). In germline, CDR1 is MNHNS, CDR2 SASEGT. The CDR3 runs to 12 residues. V was trimmed by 10 bases and J by 0 bases, leaving 9 bases between them. The CDR3 loop reads CATQGTNYGYTF. In DNA form, the CDR3 reads TGTGCCACTCAGGGCACTAACTATGGCTACACCTTC.

The chain uses TRBV14 and TRBJ2-3; 7 bases line up with TRBD2. The germline V gene has CDR1 SGHDN and CDR2 FVKESK. The length of the CDR3 is 15 residues. Trimming removed 3 bases from V and 5 bases from J; junction bases left unmatched: 8. CDR3 DNA: TGTGCCAGCAGCCATCAAAGGAGCGGGGAAGATACGCAGTATTTT. It codes for CASSHQRSGEDTQYF.

This chain joins TRBV7-6 and TRBJ2-7, with 9 positions matching TRBD2. CDR1 SGHVS and CDR2 FNYEAQ come from the germline V gene. CDR3 length: 14 amino acids. J lost 6 bases, V lost 2 bases, and 5 bases had no gene match. CDR3 bases: TGTGCCAGCAGCTTAAGTAGCGGGAGTGGCGAGCAGTACTTC. This sequence encodes CASSLSSGSGEQYF.

The J gene is TRBJ2-7, the V gene TRBV11-2; 9 bases are a match to TRBD1. The V gene end was trimmed by 4 bases and the J gene end by 2 bases; junction bases not matched to a gene: 15. Germline V gene lookup returns CDR1 SGHAT and CDR2 FQNNGV. The CDR3 consists of 18 residues. Here the CDR3 reads CASSSITIRTGVTYEQYF. The CDR3 bases are TGTGCCAGCAGCTCAATCACGATTCGGACAGGGGTAACCTACGAGCAGTACTTC.

This sequence joins TRBV6-5 and TRBJ2-7, with D maybe TRBD1 (5 bases). V was cut by 6 bases and J by 3 bases, with 6 bases left in between. There are 11 residues in the CDR3. Germline CDR1 MNHEY, CDR2 SVGAGI. This chain's CDR3 is CASRTVYEQYF. The CDR3 nucleotides are TGTGCCAGCAGGACAGTCTACGAGCAGTACTTC.

The rearrangement links TRBV25-1 to TRBJ1-1; TRBD1 aligns across 10 bases. Per germline, CDR1 MGHDK and CDR2 SYGVNS. The V and J ends lost 8 bases and 5 bases, in that order; junction bases with no gene match: 17. CDR3 length: 17 amino acids. DNA for the CDR3: TGTGCCAGCTCCCGAAGTAGGGCGGGACAGGGGAGTACTGAAGCTTTCTTT. It codes for CASSRSRAGQGSTEAFF.

The rearrangement uses TRBV5-6 and TRBJ1-1; 9 bases map to TRBD1. CDR1 and CDR2 from the germline V gene are SGHDT and YYEEEE. The J segment lost 5 bases and the V segment lost 3 bases, leaving 5 bases of the junction unmatched. The CDR3 contains 14 residues. The CDR3 here is CASSWGQGITEAFF. DNA for the CDR3: TGTGCCAGCAGCTGGGGACAGGGTATTACTGAAGCTTTCTTT. The whole variable domain, remainder taken from reference TRBV5-6 and TRBJ1-1, is DAGVTQSPTHLIKTRGQQVTLRCSPKSGHDTVSWYQQALGQGPQFIFQYYEEEERQRGNFPDRFSGHQFPNYSSELNVNALLLGDSALYLCASSWGQGITEAFFGQGTRLTVV.

The rearrangement links TRBV15 to TRBJ1-1; 9 bases map to TRBD1. Germline V gene data show CDR1 as LNHNV and CDR2 as YYDKDF (reference sequence). V was pared by 0 bases and J by 2 bases, with 16 bases of the junction left unmatched. The CDR3 length is 20 residues. CDR3: CATSRDGSTGGYRGNTEAFF. In DNA form, the CDR3 reads TGTGCCACCAGCAGAGATGGGAGCACAGGGGGCTATCGGGGCAACACTGAAGCTTTCTTT.

In its sample, this clone was seen once. This chain uses TRBV25-1 with TRBJ2-3; tentative D call: TRBD1 (5 bases). From germline, CDR1 is MGHDK and CDR2 SYGVNS. V was clipped by 4 bases and J by 7 bases, with 15 bases between them. CDR3 length: 14 residues. The CDR3: CASSAGQVFNTQYF. The CDR3 DNA reads as TGTGCCAGCAGTGCAGGACAAGTGTTTAATACGCAGTATTTT.

The chain couples TRBV27 to TRBJ2-5, with D possibly TRBD2 on 6 matching bases. The V gene's germline CDR1 is MNHEY and CDR2 SMNVEV (reference sequence). V gave up 8 bases and J gave up 0 bases, with 13 bases separating them. The CDR3 covers 14 residues. This chain's CDR3 is CASSRRGYQETQYF. The CDR3 nucleotides read TGTGCCAGCTCCCGGAGGGGCTACCAAGAGACCCAGTACTTC.

V usage is TRBV2 and J usage is TRBJ1-2; possible D gene TRBD1, 6 bases. Germline CDR1 and CDR2: SNHLY and FYNNEI. CDR3 length: 15 residues. The germline V and J ends were trimmed by 6 bases and 0 bases, with 14 bases remaining between them. CDR3 nucleotide sequence: TGTGCCAGCAGGGCCGGGGGGACAACTAACTATGGCTACACCTTC. Residues: CASRAGGTTNYGYTF. Drawing the rest from reference TRBV2 and TRBJ1-2, the complete variable domain is EPEVTQTPSHQVTQMGQEVILRCVPISNHLYFYWYRQILGQKVEFLVSFYNNEISEKSEIFDDQFSVERPDGSNFTLKIRSTKLEDSAMYFCASRAGGTTNYGYTFGSGTRLTVV.